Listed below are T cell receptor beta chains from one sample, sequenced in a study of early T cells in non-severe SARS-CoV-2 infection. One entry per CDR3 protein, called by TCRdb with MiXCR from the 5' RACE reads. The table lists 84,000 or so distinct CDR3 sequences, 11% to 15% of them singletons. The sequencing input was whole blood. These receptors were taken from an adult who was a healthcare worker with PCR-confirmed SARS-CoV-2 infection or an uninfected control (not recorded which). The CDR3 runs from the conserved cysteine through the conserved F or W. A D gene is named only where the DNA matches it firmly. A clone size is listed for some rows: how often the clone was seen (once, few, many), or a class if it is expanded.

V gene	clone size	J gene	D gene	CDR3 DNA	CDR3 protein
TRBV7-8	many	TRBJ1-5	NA	TGTGCCAGCAGCGGACCAGGGGCCAATCAGCCCCAGCATTTT	CASSGPGANQPQHF
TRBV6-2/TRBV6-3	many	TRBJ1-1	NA	TGTGCCAGCAGTACCTTCCACAGGGACATGAACACTGAAGCTTTCTTT	CASSTFHRDMNTEAFF
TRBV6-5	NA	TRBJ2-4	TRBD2	TGTGCCAGCAGGACTAGCGGGGGCCGGGGCAAAAACATTCAGTACTTC	CASRTSGGRGKNIQYF
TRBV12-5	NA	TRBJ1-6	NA	TGTGCTAGTGATGGCAGGGTGGGATCACCCCTCCACTTT	CASDGRVGSPLHF
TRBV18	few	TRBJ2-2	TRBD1	TGTGCCAGCTCACCGGGGACAGGGAACACCGGGGAGCTGTTTTTT	CASSPGTGNTGELFF
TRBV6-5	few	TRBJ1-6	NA	TGTGCCAGCAGTTACGTTCCTACGGAACACTATAATTCACCCCTCCACTTT	CASSYVPTEHYNSPLHF
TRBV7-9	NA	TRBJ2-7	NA	TGTGCCAGCGCGACAGGTATTTCCTACGAGCAGTACTTC	CASATGISYEQYF
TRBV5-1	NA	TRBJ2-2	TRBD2	TGCGCCAGCAGCTCAGCCCGGGGGGCGAACACCGGGGAGCTGTTTTTT	CASSSARGANTGELFF
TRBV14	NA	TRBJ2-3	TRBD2	TGTGCCAGCAGCCCCATACGCGGACTAGCGGGGTCCCTACCCAGCACAGATACGCAGTATTTT	CASSPIRGLAGSLPSTDTQYF
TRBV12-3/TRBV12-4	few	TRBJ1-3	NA	TGTGCCAGCAGTTTTGGGCAGAAAGGAAACACCATATATTTT	CASSFGQKGNTIYF
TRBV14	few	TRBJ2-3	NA	TGTGCCAGCAGCCAAGTCGGCGGACTAATAAGCACAGATACGCAGTATTTT	CASSQVGGLISTDTQYF
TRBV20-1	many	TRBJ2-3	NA	TGCAGTCCAGACCCCACTAGCACAGATACGCAGTATTTT	CSPDPTSTDTQYF
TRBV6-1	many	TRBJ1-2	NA	TGTGCCAGCAGTGAAAACGCAGTCAGGCATGGCTACACCTTC	CASSENAVRHGYTF
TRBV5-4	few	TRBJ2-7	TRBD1	TGTGCCAGCAGCAATGGACAGGGAAATTACGAGCAGTACTTC	CASSNGQGNYEQYF
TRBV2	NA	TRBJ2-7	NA	TGTGCCAGCAGACCGCCGGTAACCTACGAGCAGTACTTC	CASRPPVTYEQYF
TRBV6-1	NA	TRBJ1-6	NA	TGTGCCAGCAGTGGGACGACAATCGGACGTTCACCCCTCCACTTT	CASSGTTIGRSPLHF
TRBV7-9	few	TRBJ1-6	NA	TGTGCCAGCAGCTCGCGTACGGGGGCCTTGAATTCACCCCTCCACTTT	CASSSRTGALNSPLHF
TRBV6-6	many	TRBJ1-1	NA	TGTGCCAGCAGTTACGGTGGGGCTGAAGCTTTCTTT	CASSYGGAEAFF
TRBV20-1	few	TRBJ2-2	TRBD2	TGCAGTGCCCCACCCAACTTAGCGGGGGGGCCGTCCGGGGAGCTGTTTTTT	CSAPPNLAGGPSGELFF
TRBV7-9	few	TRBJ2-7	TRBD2	TGTGCCAGCAGCTCAGCGGGGGTCACCTACGAGCAGTACTTC	CASSSAGVTYEQYF
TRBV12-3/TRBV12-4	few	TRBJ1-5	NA	TGTGCCAGCACCGTCTCACAAGGGAATCAGCCCCAGCATTTT	CASTVSQGNQPQHF
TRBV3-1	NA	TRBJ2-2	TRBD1	TGTGCCAGCAGCCAAGCCCTCGGGACAGGGGGGCCCGGGGGGCTGTTTTTT	CASSQALGTGGPGGLFF
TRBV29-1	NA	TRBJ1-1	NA	TGCAGCGTTGAAAGGAGGACTTCAACCCTAGCTTTCTTT	CSVERRTSTLAFF
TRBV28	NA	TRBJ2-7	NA	TGTGCCAGCAGTCAAAGCGGACGCTCCTACGAGCAGTACTTC	CASSQSGRSYEQYF
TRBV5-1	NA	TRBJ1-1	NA	TGCGCCAGCAGCTTGGATGGGGCAGGTTACACTGAAGCTTTCTTT	CASSLDGAGYTEAFF
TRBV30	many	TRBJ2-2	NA	TGTGCCTGGACTAGCAGGGTGTATGACACCGGGGAGCTGTTTTTT	CAWTSRVYDTGELFF
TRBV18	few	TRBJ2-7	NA	TGTGCCAGCTCACCAGGTCGGACTACCTACGAGCAGTACTTC	CASSPGRTTYEQYF
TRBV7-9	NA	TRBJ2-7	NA	TGTGCCAGCAGCGCCCGGGACTGGACCTACGAGCAGTACTTC	CASSARDWTYEQYF
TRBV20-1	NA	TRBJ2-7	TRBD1	TGCAGTGCGAGTAGGACAGGGTTGAACGAGCAGTACTTC	CSASRTGLNEQYF
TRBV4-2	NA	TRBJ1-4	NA	TGTGCCAGCAGCCAAGTGGCGGCGTCTAATGAAAAACTGTTTTTT	CASSQVAASNEKLFF
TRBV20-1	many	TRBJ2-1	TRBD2	TGCAGTGCTAGAGGGGACTATAGGACCAATGAGCAGTTCTTC	CSARGDYRTNEQFF
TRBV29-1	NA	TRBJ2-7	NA	TGCAGCGTTGGACAGCGCAACTCCTACGAGCAGTACTTC	CSVGQRNSYEQYF
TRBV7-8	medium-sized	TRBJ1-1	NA	TGTGCCAGCAGCTTAACGACAGTCAACACTGAAGCTTTCTTT	CASSLTTVNTEAFF
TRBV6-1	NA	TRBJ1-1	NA	TGTGCCAGCAGTCAGGGGATGAGTGGCACTGAAGCTTTCTTT	CASSQGMSGTEAFF
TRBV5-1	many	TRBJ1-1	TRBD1	TGCGCCAGCAGCGCCCTTCGACTCGGACAGGGGAACACTGAAGCTTTCTTT	CASSALRLGQGNTEAFF
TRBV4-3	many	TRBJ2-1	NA	TGCGCCAGCAGCCAAGGTCGCGGGGCTAGCGCGTACAATGAGCAGTTCTTC	CASSQGRGASAYNEQFF
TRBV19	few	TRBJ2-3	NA	TGTGCCAGTAGTCCTGACTCGGTGAAGGATACGCAGTATTTT	CASSPDSVKDTQYF
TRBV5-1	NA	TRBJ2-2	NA	TGCGCCGGCAGTTACCGCCGAGGCGACACCGGGGAGCTGTTTTTT	CAGSYRRGDTGELFF
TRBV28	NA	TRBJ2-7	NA	TGTGCCAGCAGTCCCCCTTTCTACGAGCAGTACTTC	CASSPPFYEQYF
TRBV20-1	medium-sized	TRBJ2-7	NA	TGCAGTGCTCGGGGACGTTCGGATTACGAGCAGTACTTC	CSARGRSDYEQYF